Listed here are 17 T cell receptor beta chains from one sample, sequenced in a study of cytomegalovirus exposure and HLA in healthy donors (dated by TCRdb to 2017 to 2019). Libraries came from the immunoSEQ multiplex PCR assay. TCRdb provides this immuneACCESS table in a form limited to in-frame rearrangements. Some clones are lacking; in checked studies, under half of them reflect an unresolved V gene, and why the rest are absent is not known. Within this sample are about 98,000 clones, with roughly 87% of them counted one time only. The ten largest account for around 6.3% of the sample. Source material: PBMCs. These receptor sequences come from a man aged 18 to 35 in good health and CMV-seropositive.

J is TRBJ1-3 and V is TRBV11-2, with D perhaps TRBD1 (5 bases). The CDR3 has 14 amino acids. V was clipped by 1 base and J by 3 bases, with 7 bases between them. In germline, CDR1 is SGHAT, CDR2 FQNNGV. The CDR3: CASSLVQGGNTIYF. The DNA of the CDR3 is TGTGCCAGCAGCTTAGTCCAGGGTGGAAACACCATATATTTT.

This chain joins TRBV29-1 and TRBJ1-1; D might be TRBD1 (5 bases). Germline V gene data show CDR1 as SQVTM and CDR2 as ANQGSEA. The germline V and J ends were trimmed by 0 bases and 1 base, with 9 bases remaining between them. This CDR3 is 14 amino acids long. In DNA, the CDR3 is TGCAGCGTTGAAGAACAGGCGCAGAACACTGAAGCTTTCTTT. It specifies CSVEEQAQNTEAFF.

The count of this clone is one. V gene TRBV7-8 combines with J gene TRBJ1-1, with D possibly being TRBD1 (6 bases). V was cut by 4 bases and J by 0 bases, with 12 bases left in between. This CDR3 comprises 15 residues. CDR1 and CDR2 from the germline V gene are SGHVS and FQNEAQ. The CDR3 protein is CASSWSDSLNTEAFF. In DNA, the CDR3 is TGTGCCAGCAGCTGGTCGGACAGCCTGAACACTGAAGCTTTCTTT.

V usage is TRBV5-4 and J usage is TRBJ2-1; TRBD2 agrees at 10 bases. CDR3 size: 18 residues. From germline, CDR1 is SGHNT and CDR2 YYREEE (reference sequence). V shed 0 bases, J shed 8 bases, and the junction held 14 bases outside the gene matches. The CDR3 protein is CASSLGITERGGSDEQFF. In nucleotides, the CDR3 is TGTGCCAGCAGCTTGGGGATTACGGAGCGGGGGGGCTCGGATGAGCAGTTCTTC.

This clone appeared a few times. V gene TRBV11-3 combines with J gene TRBJ2-1; TRBD2 matches 11 bases. CDR1 and CDR2 (germline): SGHNT, YENEEA. The trim removed 4 bases at V and 9 bases at J, leaving 8 bases unmatched. The CDR3 is 15 residues long. The DNA for the CDR3 is TGTGCCAGCAGCTCAGTAACTAGCGGGAGAGTTGAGCAGTTCTTC. Its protein is CASSSVTSGRVEQFF.

The chain uses TRBV29-1 and TRBJ2-1, with D tentatively TRBD1 (5 bases). V lost 3 bases to trimming and J lost 0 bases, with 12 bases between them. The CDR3 has 15 residues. Germline CDR1 SQVTM, CDR2 ANQGSEA. The chain's CDR3 is CSVERAGPSYNEQFF. For the CDR3, the DNA is TGCAGCGTTGAGCGAGCAGGGCCCTCCTACAATGAGCAGTTCTTC.

This chain links TRBV7-2 with TRBJ1-5; 8 bases line up with TRBD1. The CDR3 totals 16 residues. CDR1 and CDR2 (germline): SGHTA, FQGNSA. V dropped 2 bases and J dropped 2; count of bases not matched to a gene: 5. The CDR3 sequence is CASSLRTGTGNQPQHF. In nucleotides, the CDR3 is TGTGCCAGCAGCTTACGGACAGGGACTGGCAATCAGCCCCAGCATTTT.

In nucleotides, the CDR3 is TGTGCCAGCAGCGGCCCAAAGAGAGCAAGCGGGAGTGCAGATACGCAGTATTTT. Protein: CASSGPKRASGSADTQYF. The chain carries TRBV9 and TRBJ2-3, with 8 nucleotides matching TRBD2. V was clipped by 3 bases and J by 4 bases; unmatched bases: 16. Germline values: CDR1 SGDLS, CDR2 YYNGEE. CDR3 length: 18 amino acids.

The rearrangement links TRBV27 to TRBJ2-5; TRBD2 agrees at 12 bases. Trimming cost V 6 bases and J 5 bases; bases outside gene matches: 10. The germline V gene has CDR1 MNHEY and CDR2 SMNVEV (reference sequence). The CDR3 runs to 16 residues. CDR3 sequence reads: CASRGRLAGAGETQYF. In DNA, the CDR3 is TGTGCCAGCAGGGGAAGACTAGCGGGAGCGGGGGAGACCCAGTACTTC.

This rearrangement joins TRBV2 to TRBJ2-7; TRBD2 matches 7 bases. This CDR3 is built from 16 residues. V lost 5 bases to trimming and J lost 5 bases; unmatched junction nucleotides: 15. Germline values: CDR1 SNHLY, CDR2 FYNNEI. CDR3: CASSRGSAGDIHEQYF. CDR3 nucleotides: TGTGCCAGCAGTCGGGGGAGCGCGGGAGACATCCACGAGCAGTACTTC. The whole variable domain, filled in from reference TRBV2 and TRBJ2-7, reads EPEVTQTPSHQVTQMGQEVILRCVPISNHLYFYWYRQILGQKVEFLVSFYNNEISEKSEIFDDQFSVERPDGSNFTLKIRSTKLEDSAMYFCASSRGSAGDIHEQYFGPGTRLTVT.

This rearrangement joins TRBV4-3 to TRBJ2-3, with D unclear. Trimming removed 4 bases at V and 4 bases at J, with 12 bases between. CDR1 is LGHNA and CDR2 is YSLEER in the germline V gene. The length of the CDR3 is 14 residues. CDR3 protein: CASSPWQAADTQYF. DNA for the CDR3: TGCGCCAGCAGCCCCTGGCAGGCAGCAGATACGCAGTATTTT.

As DNA, the CDR3 is TGTGCCAGCAGCTTAACAGCTTGGAGCAATCAGCCCCAGCATTTT. Translation: CASSLTAWSNQPQHF. The genes are TRBV9 and TRBJ1-5; D gene unclear. In germline, CDR1 is SGDLS, CDR2 YYNGEE. Trimming removed 4 bases at V and 1 base at J, with 12 bases between. The CDR3 totals 15 residues.

V and J are TRBV6-5 and TRBJ1-3, with D hard to call. CDR1 and CDR2 (germline): MNHEY, SVGAGI. Trimming pared 5 bases from V and 0 bases from J, leaving 8 bases between. The CDR3 runs 14 residues. CDR3 loop: CASSGILSGNTIYF. CDR3 in DNA: TGTGCCAGCAGTGGCATCCTCTCTGGAAACACCATATATTTT.

The V gene is TRBV5-6, the J gene TRBJ2-3; 9 positions agree with TRBD2. From germline, CDR1 is SGHDT and CDR2 YYEEEE. This CDR3 is 14 amino acids long. J gave up 4 bases and V 2 bases, and 2 bases lay outside the gene matches. The CDR3 DNA reads as TGTGCCAGCAGCTTCCTAGCGGGGTCAGATACGCAGTATTTT. It codes for CASSFLAGSDTQYF.

This rearrangement joins TRBV6-6 to TRBJ2-5, with TRBD2 matching 7 bases. The V and J ends lost 4 bases and 2 bases, in that order; junction bases with no gene match: 7. The CDR3 has 15 amino acids. Looked up from germline, CDR1 is MNHNY and CDR2 is SVGAGI (reference sequence). The CDR3 DNA is TGTGCCAGCAGTTCGTCCGGGACTAAACAAGAGACCCAGTACTTC. Amino acids: CASSSSGTKQETQYF.

The chain combines TRBV28 with TRBJ1-1; D not resolved. Per the germline V gene, CDR1 is MDHEN and CDR2 is SYDVKM. The CDR3 is 17 residues long. The V and J ends lost 5 bases and 2 bases respectively, with 21 bases between them. The CDR3 DNA follows: TGTGCCAGCAGTCCCCATTGGCGAGAAATACTAAACACTGAAGCTTTCTTT. Its protein is CASSPHWREILNTEAFF. The full variable domain, its missing parts supplied by reference TRBV28 and TRBJ1-1, is DVKVTQSSRYLVKRTGEKVFLECVQDMDHENMFWYRQDPGLGLRLIYFSYDVKMKEKGDIPEGYSVSREKKERFSLILESASTNQTSMYLCASSPHWREILNTEAFFGQGTRLTVV.

In DNA, the CDR3 is TGTGCCAGCAGCTTAGCGCGGGTGGGGAAGAAGGGCTACACCTTC. Residues: CASSLARVGKKGYTF. This chain connects TRBV7-8 to TRBJ1-2; no firm D call. Trimming removed 0 bases at V and 8 bases at J, with 16 bases between. Germline-derived CDR1 and CDR2 are SGHVS and FQNEAQ. The CDR3 extends over 15 amino acids.